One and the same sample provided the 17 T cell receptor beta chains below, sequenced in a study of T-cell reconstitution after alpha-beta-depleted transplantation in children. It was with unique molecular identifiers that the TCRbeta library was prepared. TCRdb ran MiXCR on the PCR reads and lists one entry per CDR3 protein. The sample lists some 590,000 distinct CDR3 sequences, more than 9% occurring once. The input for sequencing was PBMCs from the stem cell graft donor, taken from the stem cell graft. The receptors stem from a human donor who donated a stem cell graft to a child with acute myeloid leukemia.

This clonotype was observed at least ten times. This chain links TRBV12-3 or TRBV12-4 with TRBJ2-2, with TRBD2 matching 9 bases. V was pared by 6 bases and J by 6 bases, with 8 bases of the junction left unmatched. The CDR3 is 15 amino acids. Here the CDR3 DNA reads TGTGCCAGCAGGCCTCGGCGGGAGGGTCCCGGGGAGCTGTTTTTT. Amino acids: CASRPRREGPGELFF.

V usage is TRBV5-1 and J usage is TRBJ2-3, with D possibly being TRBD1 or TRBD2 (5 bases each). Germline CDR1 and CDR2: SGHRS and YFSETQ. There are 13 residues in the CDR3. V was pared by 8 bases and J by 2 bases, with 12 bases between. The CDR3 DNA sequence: TGCGCCAGTTCTCGGGGCCTCACAGATACGCAGTATTTT. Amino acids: CASSRGLTDTQYF.

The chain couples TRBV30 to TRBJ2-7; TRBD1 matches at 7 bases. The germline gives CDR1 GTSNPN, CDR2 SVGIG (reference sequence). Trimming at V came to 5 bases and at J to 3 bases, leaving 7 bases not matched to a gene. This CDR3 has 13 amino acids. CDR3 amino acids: CAWALGQIYEQYF. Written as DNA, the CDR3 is TGTGCCTGGGCCCTGGGACAGATCTACGAGCAGTACTTC. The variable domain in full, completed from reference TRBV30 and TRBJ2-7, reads SQTIHQWPATLVQPVGSPLSLECTVEGTSNPNLYWYRQAAGRGLQLLFYSVGIGQISSEVPQNLSASRPQDRQFILSSKKLLLSDSGFYLCAWALGQIYEQYFGPGTRLTVT.

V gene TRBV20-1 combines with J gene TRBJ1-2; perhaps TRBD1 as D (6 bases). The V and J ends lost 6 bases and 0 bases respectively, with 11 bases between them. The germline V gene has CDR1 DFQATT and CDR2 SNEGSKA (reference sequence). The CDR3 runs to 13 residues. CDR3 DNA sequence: TGCAGTGCCTGGACAGCTACTAACTATGGCTACACCTTC. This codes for CSAWTATNYGYTF.

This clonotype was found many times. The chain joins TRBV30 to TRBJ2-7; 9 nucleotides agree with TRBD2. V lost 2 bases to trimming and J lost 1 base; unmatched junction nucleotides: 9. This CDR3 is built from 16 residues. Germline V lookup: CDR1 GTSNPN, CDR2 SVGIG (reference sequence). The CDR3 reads CAWSPPGLAISYEQYF. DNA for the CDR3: TGTGCCTGGAGTCCCCCAGGACTAGCGATTTCCTACGAGCAGTACTTC.

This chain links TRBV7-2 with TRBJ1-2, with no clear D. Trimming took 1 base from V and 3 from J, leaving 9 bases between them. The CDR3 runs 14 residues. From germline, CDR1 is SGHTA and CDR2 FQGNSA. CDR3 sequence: CASSLGGWDYGYTF. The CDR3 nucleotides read TGTGCCAGCAGCTTAGGTGGCTGGGACTATGGCTACACCTTC.

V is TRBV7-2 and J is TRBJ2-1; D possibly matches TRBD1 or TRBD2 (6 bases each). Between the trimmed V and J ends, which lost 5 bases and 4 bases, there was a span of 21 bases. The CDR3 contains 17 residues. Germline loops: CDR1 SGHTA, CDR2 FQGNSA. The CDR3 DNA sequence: TGTGCCAGCAGCCTGCTACACACTAGGGGGGTATACAATGAGCAGTTCTTC. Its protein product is CASSLLHTRGVYNEQFF.

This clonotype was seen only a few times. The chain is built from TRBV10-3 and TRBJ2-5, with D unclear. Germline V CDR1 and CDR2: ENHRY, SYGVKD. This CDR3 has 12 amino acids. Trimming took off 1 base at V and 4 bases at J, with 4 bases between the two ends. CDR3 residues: CAISELGETQYF. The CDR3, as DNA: TGTGCCATCAGTGAGTTGGGAGAGACCCAGTACTTC.

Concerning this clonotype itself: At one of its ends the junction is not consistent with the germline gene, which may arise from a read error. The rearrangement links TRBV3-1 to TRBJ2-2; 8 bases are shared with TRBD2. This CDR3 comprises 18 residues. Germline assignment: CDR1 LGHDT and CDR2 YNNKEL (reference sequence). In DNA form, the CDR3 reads TGTACCAGCTGTCTCCGAGGGGGAGCGGGAGCATGGGTCGGGGAGCTGTTTTTT. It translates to CTSCLRGGAGAWVGELFF. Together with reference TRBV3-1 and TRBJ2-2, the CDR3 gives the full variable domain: DTAVSQTPKYLVTQMGNDKSIKCEQNLGHDTMYWYKQDSKKFLKIMFSYNNKELIINETVPNRFSPKSPDKAHLNLHINSLELGDSAVYFCTSCLRGGAGAWVGELFFGEGSRLTVL.

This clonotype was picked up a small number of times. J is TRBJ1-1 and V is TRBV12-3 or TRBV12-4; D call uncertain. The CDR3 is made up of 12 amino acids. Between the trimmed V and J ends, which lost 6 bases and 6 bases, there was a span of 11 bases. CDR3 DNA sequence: TGTGCCAGCAGGTCGGAACCCGCTGAAGCTTTCTTT. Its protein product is CASRSEPAEAFF.

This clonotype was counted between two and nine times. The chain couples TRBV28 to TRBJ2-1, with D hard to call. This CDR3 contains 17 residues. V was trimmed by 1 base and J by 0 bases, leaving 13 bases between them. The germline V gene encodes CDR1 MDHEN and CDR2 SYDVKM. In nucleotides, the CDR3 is TGTGCCAGCAGTTTATCTGGGTACGGAAGCTCCTACAATGAGCAGTTCTTC. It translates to CASSLSGYGSSYNEQFF.

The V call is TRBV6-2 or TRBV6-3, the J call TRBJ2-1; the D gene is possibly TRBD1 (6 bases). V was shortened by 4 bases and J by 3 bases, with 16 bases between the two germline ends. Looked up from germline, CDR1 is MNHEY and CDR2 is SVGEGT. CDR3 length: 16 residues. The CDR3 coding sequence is TGTGCCAGCAGTTCCATGAGGGGGTCAATCTACAATGAGCAGTTCTTC. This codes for CASSSMRGSIYNEQFF.

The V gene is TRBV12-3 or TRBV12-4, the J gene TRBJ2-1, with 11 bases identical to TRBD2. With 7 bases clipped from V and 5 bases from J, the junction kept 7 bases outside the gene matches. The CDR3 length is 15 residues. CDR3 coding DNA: TGTGCCAGCACCTCGGGTAGCGGGAGGGACAATGAGCAGTTCTTC. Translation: CASTSGSGRDNEQFF.

The CDR3, as DNA: TGTGCCAGCAGCTTATACGGGACAGGATACAATGAGCAGTTCTTC. As protein: CASSLYGTGYNEQFF. The chain recombines TRBV5-6 with TRBJ2-1; TRBD1 matches 8 bases. Germline V gene sequence: CDR1 SGHDT, CDR2 YYEEEE. The CDR3 runs 15 residues. V lost 2 bases and J lost 4; bases outside the gene matches: 5.

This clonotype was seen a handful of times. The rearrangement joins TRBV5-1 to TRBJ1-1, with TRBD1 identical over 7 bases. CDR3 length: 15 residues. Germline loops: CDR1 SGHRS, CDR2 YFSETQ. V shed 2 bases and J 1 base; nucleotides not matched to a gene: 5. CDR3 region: CASSLFTGANTEAFF. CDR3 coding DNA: TGCGCCAGCAGCTTATTTACAGGGGCGAACACTGAAGCTTTCTTT.

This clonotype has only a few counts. This CDR3 reads CASSPRTGNGNQPQHF. The CDR3 bases are TGTGCCAGTAGTCCCCGGACAGGGAATGGTAATCAGCCCCAGCATTTT. V is TRBV19 and J is TRBJ1-5, with 8 bases aligning to TRBD1. CDR1 is LNHDA and CDR2 is SQIVND in the germline V gene (reference sequence). The CDR3 extends over 16 amino acids. V gave up 5 bases and J gave up 4 bases; unmatched junction bases: 10.

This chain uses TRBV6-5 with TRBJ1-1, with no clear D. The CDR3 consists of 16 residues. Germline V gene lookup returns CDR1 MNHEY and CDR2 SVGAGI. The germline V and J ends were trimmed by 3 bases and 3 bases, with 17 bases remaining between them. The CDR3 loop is CASSYNRAMRDTEAFF. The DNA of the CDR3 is TGTGCCAGCAGTTATAATCGGGCGATGAGGGACACTGAAGCTTTCTTT.